One sample yielded the 29 T cell receptor beta chains listed below, sequenced in a study of T-cell reconstitution after alpha-beta-depleted transplantation in children. The authors prepared the TCRbeta library with unique molecular identifiers. TCRdb processed the PCR reads anew with MiXCR; each CDR3 protein has one entry. The table lists about 900,000 distinct CDR3 sequences, about 29% of them singletons. The sample was PBMCs, mostly from graft donor cells, taken 360 days after TCRalphabeta/CD19-depleted stem cell transplant. These receptors were obtained from a boy under two years old who had a stem cell transplant for SCID, so the T cells may come from the graft donor.

The chain is built from TRBV4-3 and TRBJ2-3, with 8 bases lining up with TRBD2. Germline V gives CDR1 LGHNA, CDR2 YSLEER. CDR3 length: 14 amino acids. The junction had 8 bases not matched to a gene; V was cut back by 4 bases and J by 8 bases. The CDR3 loop is CASSRSGDLTTQYF. The CDR3 coding sequence is TGCGCCAGCAGCCGTAGCGGGGACCTGACTACGCAGTATTTT.

The V and J genes are TRBV12-3 or TRBV12-4 and TRBJ1-1; 7 bases line up with TRBD1. This CDR3 comprises 13 residues. V trimming: 7 bases; J trimming: 4 bases; junction bases outside the gene matches: 6. In nucleotides, the CDR3 is TGTGCCAGCATTCACAGACAGGGCACTGAAGCTTTCTTT. Its translation is CASIHRQGTEAFF.

In this sample, this clonotype turned up once. The DNA of the CDR3 is TGTGCCACCTGTGGCAGCGGGAGCACAGATACGCAGTATTTT. Encoded protein: CATCGSGSTDTQYF. The J gene is TRBJ2-3, the V gene TRBV24-1, with D perhaps matching TRBD2 (6 bases). Germline lookup yields CDR1 KGHDR and CDR2 SFDVKD. V was clipped by 9 bases and J by 0 bases, with 12 bases between them. This CDR3 has 14 residues.

The V call is TRBV13, the J call TRBJ2-3; D may be TRBD2 (6 bases). The V end lost 5 bases, the J end lost 5 bases, and 14 bases lay between the germline ends. The germline CDR1 and CDR2 sequences are PRHDT and FYEKMQ (reference sequence). The CDR3 is 14 residues long. CDR3 sequence (DNA): TGTGCCAGCAGCCTACGAGGAGGGGAAGATACGCAGTATTTT. Amino acids: CASSLRGGEDTQYF. Full variable domain (rest looked up from reference TRBV13 and TRBJ2-3): AAGVIQSPRHLIKEKRETATLKCYPIPRHDTVYWYQQGPGQDPQFLISFYEKMQSDKGSIPDRFSAQQFSDYHSELNMSSLELGDSALYFCASSLRGGEDTQYFGPGTRLTVL.

This clonotype has more than one count but fewer than ten. The V call is TRBV27, the J call TRBJ2-5; 9 bases line up with TRBD1. The CDR3 totals 16 residues. Germline CDR1 and CDR2: MNHEY and SMNVEV (reference sequence). The ends lost 5 bases at V and 1 base at J; junction bases unmatched: 8. Here the CDR3 DNA reads TGTGCCAGCAGTCCATCACAGGGGGCAACCCAAGAGACCCAGTACTTC. Protein sequence: CASSPSQGATQETQYF.

This chain connects TRBV5-1 to TRBJ2-1, with 9 bases that match TRBD2. CDR3 size: 12 residues. Germline loops: CDR1 SGHRS, CDR2 YFSETQ. The J segment lost 16 bases and the V segment lost 0 bases, leaving 5 bases of the junction unmatched. DNA of the CDR3: TGCGCCAGCAGCTTGGACGCGGGGGGGCGATTCTTC. It yields the protein CASSLDAGGRFF.

The V gene is TRBV12-3 or TRBV12-4, the J gene TRBJ2-7, with 13 bases fitting TRBD2. V shed 5 bases, J shed 7 bases, and the junction held 5 bases outside the gene matches. The CDR3 has 14 residues. The CDR3 reads CASSNRLAGGEQYF. The CDR3 region has the DNA TGTGCCAGCAGTAACCGACTAGCGGGGGGAGAGCAGTACTTC.

V gene TRBV11-1 combines with J gene TRBJ1-1; TRBD1 agrees at 10 bases. V was clipped by 0 bases and J by 4 bases; unmatched bases: 5. The CDR3 consists of 16 residues. From germline, CDR1 is SGHAT and CDR2 FQDESV (reference sequence). DNA for the CDR3: TGTGCCAGCAGCTTAGCCCCCGGGACAGGGGTCACTGAAGCTTTCTTT. Protein: CASSLAPGTGVTEAFF. The variable domain in full, completed from reference TRBV11-1 and TRBJ1-1, reads EAEVAQSPRYKITEKSQAVAFWCDPISGHATLYWYRQILGQGPELLVQFQDESVVDDSQLPKDRFSAERLKGVDSTLKIQPAELGDSAMYLCASSLAPGTGVTEAFFGQGTRLTVV.

The chain uses TRBV12-3 or TRBV12-4 and TRBJ1-1; tentative D call: TRBD1 (6 bases). The CDR3 spans 13 residues. Deletions cut 7 bases from V and 2 bases from J, with 11 bases between. CDR3 sequence reads: CASTGQSNTEAFF. The CDR3 region has the DNA TGTGCCAGCACTGGACAGTCCAACACTGAAGCTTTCTTT.

The table lists this clonotype with a few counts. This chain links TRBV27 with TRBJ2-1, with 12 bases lining up with TRBD2. From germline, CDR1 is MNHEY and CDR2 SMNVEV (reference sequence). CDR3 length: 16 amino acids. J was trimmed by 0 bases and V by 6 bases; bases with no gene match: 3. The CDR3: CASRRLAGVSYNEQFF. For the CDR3, the DNA is TGTGCCAGCAGACGACTAGCGGGGGTCTCCTACAATGAGCAGTTCTTC.

The chain joins TRBV15 to TRBJ2-6; the D gene is possibly TRBD2 (5 bases). The germline V gene has CDR1 LNHNV and CDR2 YYDKDF (reference sequence). V dropped 0 bases and J dropped 4 bases, with 13 bases sitting between them. The CDR3 runs 17 residues. The CDR3 reads CATSRDYGKVGANVLTF. CDR3 DNA: TGTGCCACCAGCAGAGATTACGGGAAGGTCGGGGCCAACGTCCTGACTTTC.

The chain joins TRBV7-9 to TRBJ2-1; TRBD1 might be the D (6 bases). CDR1 and CDR2 (germline): SEHNR, FQNEAQ (reference sequence). Trimming left V 7 bases short and J 9 bases short, with 16 bases between. The CDR3 runs to 13 residues. The CDR3 sequence is CASNRVGVFEQFF. The CDR3 DNA sequence: TGTGCCAGCAACAGGGTGGGGGTCTTTGAGCAGTTCTTC.

The chain recombines TRBV5-5 with TRBJ2-3; D remains ambiguous. Trimming cost V 4 bases and J 6 bases, with 6 bases left between them. The CDR3 is 11 residues long. From germline, CDR1 is SGHKS and CDR2 YYEKEE (reference sequence). The chain's CDR3 is CASSVMDTQYF. For the CDR3, the DNA is TGTGCCAGCAGCGTAATGGATACGCAGTATTTT.

The sample holds a few counts of this clonotype. V usage is TRBV11-2 and J usage is TRBJ2-1; no definite D call. Trimming took 4 bases from V and 5 from J, leaving 6 bases between them. The CDR3 totals 12 residues. In germline, CDR1 is SGHAT, CDR2 FQNNGV. The CDR3 protein is CASSSFNNEQFF. Written as DNA, the CDR3 is TGTGCCAGCAGCTCCTTCAACAATGAGCAGTTCTTC.

The chain has TRBV4-3 and TRBJ2-1, with no clear D. The CDR3 consists of 16 residues. CDR1 and CDR2 (germline): LGHNA, YSLEER. Deletions cut 1 base from V and 0 bases from J, with 10 bases between. CDR3 coding DNA: TGCGCCAGCAGCCAAGCTACACCGAGCTCCTACAATGAGCAGTTCTTC. Its protein product is CASSQATPSSYNEQFF.

V and J are TRBV29-1 and TRBJ2-7; D tentatively fits TRBD1 or TRBD2 (5 bases each). Trimming cost V 6 bases and J 3 bases, with 24 bases left between them. Germline assignment: CDR1 SQVTM and CDR2 ANQGSEA. The CDR3 has 16 amino acids. CDR3 protein: CSVFNPSGTDGYEQYF. As DNA, the CDR3 is TGCAGCGTCTTTAACCCTTCGGGGACGGACGGCTACGAGCAGTACTTC.

The V and J genes are TRBV6-1 and TRBJ2-3, with 8 bases matching TRBD2. This CDR3 has 16 amino acids. Germline V gene sequence: CDR1 MNHNS, CDR2 SASEGT. V lost 3 bases to trimming and J lost 5 bases; unmatched junction nucleotides: 10. The CDR3 sequence: CASSDTGGALQDTQYF. CDR3 coding DNA: TGTGCCAGCAGTGACACCGGGGGGGCCCTCCAAGATACGCAGTATTTT.

This clonotype was seen ten or more times. The genes are TRBV3-1 and TRBJ2-1; 8 bases are shared with TRBD2. The CDR3 spans 15 residues. Trimming cost V 2 bases and J 9 bases; bases outside gene matches: 9. Germline CDR1 and CDR2: LGHDT and YNNKEL (reference sequence). CDR3 protein: CASSQTTGGGIEQFF. CDR3 sequence (DNA): TGTGCCAGCAGCCAAACAACCGGGGGGGGTATTGAGCAGTTCTTC.

The V and J genes are TRBV4-2 and TRBJ2-2, with 11 nucleotides matching TRBD2. The junction had 8 bases not matched to a gene; V was cut back by 0 bases and J by 5 bases. CDR3 length: 18 amino acids. Germline V CDR1 and CDR2: LGHNA, YNFKEQ. The DNA for the CDR3 is TGTGCCAGCAGCCAAGATTCTAGCGGGGGGAGAGGGACCGGGGAGCTGTTTTTT. It is translated as CASSQDSSGGRGTGELFF.

This clonotype was counted a few times. The V and J genes are TRBV6-5 and TRBJ1-1, with TRBD1 matching over 7 bases. The V gene's germline CDR1 is MNHEY and CDR2 SVGAGI. The CDR3 is 15 residues long. V lost 4 bases to trimming and J lost 6 bases; unmatched junction nucleotides: 11. In DNA, the CDR3 is TGTGCCAGCAGTTCGACGACAGGGAGAAGGGCTGAAGCTTTCTTT. Residues: CASSSTTGRRAEAFF.

The rearrangement joins TRBV7-9 to TRBJ2-3; D uncertain. V was clipped by 5 bases and J by 5 bases, with 8 bases between them. Germline CDR1 is SEHNR and CDR2 is FQNEAQ (reference sequence). CDR3 length: 12 residues. This CDR3 reads CASSNKGDTQYF. As DNA, the CDR3 is TGTGCCAGCAGCAATAAGGGAGATACGCAGTATTTT.

This chain joins TRBV7-9 and TRBJ2-3; TRBD2 might be the D (6 bases). The germline gives CDR1 SEHNR, CDR2 FQNEAQ (reference sequence). V shed 5 bases and J shed 0 bases, with 18 bases lying between them. This CDR3 spans 17 amino acids. The CDR3 protein is CASSRDGGVLSTDTQYF. The CDR3 DNA reads as TGTGCCAGCAGCAGGGACGGCGGGGTCCTTAGCACAGATACGCAGTATTTT.

This clonotype was found a few times. V usage is TRBV15 and J usage is TRBJ2-5; possibly TRBD1 for D (6 bases). This CDR3 has 15 residues. Per the germline V gene, CDR1 is LNHNV and CDR2 is YYDKDF (reference sequence). V lost 4 bases to trimming and J lost 3 bases, with 15 bases between them. The CDR3 coding sequence is TGTGCCACCAGCATCACCGGGACATTGGAAGAGACCCAGTACTTC. This gives the protein CATSITGTLEETQYF.

Many counts were recorded for this clonotype. The gene calls are TRBV20-1 and TRBJ2-5; a possible D gene is TRBD2 (6 bases). The CDR3 is 15 amino acids. Germline-derived CDR1 and CDR2 are DFQATT and SNEGSKA (reference sequence). V was trimmed by 2 bases and J by 5 bases, leaving 18 bases between them. CDR3 residues: CSARRGGGLLETQYF. The CDR3 DNA reads as TGCAGTGCTAGAAGGGGTGGGGGACTCTTGGAGACCCAGTACTTC.

As DNA, the CDR3 is TGTGCCAGTAGCATACAGGGGGCCTACGAGCAGTACTTC. Translated: CASSIQGAYEQYF. This chain joins TRBV19 and TRBJ2-7, with TRBD1 matching over 8 bases. Unmatched junction bases numbered 3, after V lost 6 bases and J lost 2 bases. CDR1 is LNHDA, CDR2 SQIVND, per germline (reference sequence). There are 13 residues in the CDR3.

This clonotype was counted at least ten times. The J gene is TRBJ2-2, the V gene TRBV3-1; TRBD2 aligns across 8 bases. This CDR3 is 14 amino acids long. CDR1 and CDR2 from the germline V gene are LGHDT and YNNKEL (reference sequence). J was trimmed by 4 bases and V by 11 bases; bases with no gene match: 9. The CDR3, as DNA: TGTGCCTCCACCCGGACTAGCCTCACCGGGGAGCTGTTTTTT. Amino acids: CASTRTSLTGELFF.

V gene TRBV10-3 combines with J gene TRBJ2-1, with TRBD1 matching 7 bases. This CDR3 region has 14 residues. Germline V CDR1 and CDR2: ENHRY, SYGVKD. J lost 9 bases, V lost 5 bases, and 10 bases had no gene match. The CDR3 region has the DNA TGTGCCATCAGTTTCGGCACAGGGGTCGGTGAGCAGTTCTTC. Amino acid sequence: CAISFGTGVGEQFF.

The V and J genes are TRBV5-1 and TRBJ2-5; perhaps D is TRBD1 or TRBD2 (6 bases each). Germline V gene lookup returns CDR1 SGHRS and CDR2 YFSETQ. The CDR3 contains 15 residues. V was pared by 4 bases and J by 3 bases, with 16 bases between. Written as DNA, the CDR3 is TGCGCCAGCAGCGCCTTCCGGGGGCCAGAAGAGACCCAGTACTTC. Its translation is CASSAFRGPEETQYF.

The chain couples TRBV7-3 to TRBJ2-2; no firm D call. The CDR3 extends over 15 amino acids. The ends were cut back, 0 bases at V and 6 bases at J, with 11 bases in the middle. The germline gives CDR1 SGHTA, CDR2 FQGTGA. The CDR3 loop reads CASSLTFPGAGELFF. In nucleotides, the CDR3 is TGTGCCAGCAGCTTAACGTTTCCTGGCGCCGGGGAGCTGTTTTTT.